The T cell receptor beta chain under discussion was sequenced for a study of T cell responses to AZD1222 COVID-19 vaccine. Study-level findings and limits: The breadth and depth of Spike-specific TCRs increased once two AZD1222 doses had been given.

On this clone: The antigen remains unidentified.

The CDR3 sequence is 16 residues long. V lost 4 bases to trimming and J lost 8 bases, with 21 bases between them. Looked up from germline, CDR1 is SGDLS and CDR2 is YYNGEE. Clones were read by immunoSEQ multiplex PCR, and TCRdb kept only the in-frame ones, dropping some. This sample yields roughly 130,000 clones, of which around 94% are seen a single time; 6% to 7% belongs to the top ten. This sequence joins TRBV9 and TRBJ1-4; TRBD1 might be the D (6 bases). The sequences come from peripheral blood, collected on day 0 of AZD1222 vaccination. This receptor was obtained from an adult in good health. CDR3 amino acids: CASSSRGGGREEKLFF. In DNA, the CDR3 is TGTGCCAGCAGCTCCCGTGGAGGGGGGCGCGAGGAAAAACTGTTTTTT.